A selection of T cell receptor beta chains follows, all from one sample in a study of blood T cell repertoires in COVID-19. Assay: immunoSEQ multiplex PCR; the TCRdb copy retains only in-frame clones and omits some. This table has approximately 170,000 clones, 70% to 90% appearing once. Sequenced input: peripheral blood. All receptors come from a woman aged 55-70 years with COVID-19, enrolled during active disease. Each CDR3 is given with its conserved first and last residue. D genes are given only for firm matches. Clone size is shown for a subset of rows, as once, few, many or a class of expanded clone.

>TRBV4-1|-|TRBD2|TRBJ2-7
CASSQEGRGTYEQYF
TGCGCCAGCAGCCAAGAAGGGAGGGGTACCTACGAGCAGTACTTC
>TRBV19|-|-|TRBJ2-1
CASRGREVHEQFF
TGTGCCAGTAGAGGCAGGGAGGTCCATGAGCAGTTCTTC
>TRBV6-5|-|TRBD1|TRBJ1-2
CASSRANRGDYGYTF
TGTGCCAGCAGTAGAGCCAACAGGGGAGACTATGGCTACACCTTC
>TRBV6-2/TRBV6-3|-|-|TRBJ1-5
CASSYSDIHQPQHF
TGTGCCAGCAGTTACTCGGACATTCATCAGCCCCAGCATTTT
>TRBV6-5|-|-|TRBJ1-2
CASSRQSYYGYTF
TGTGCCAGCAGTCGACAGTCGTACTATGGCTACACCTTC
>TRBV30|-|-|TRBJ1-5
CAWNGGLSEPQHF
TGTGCCTGGAATGGAGGTCTTTCGGAGCCCCAGCATTTT
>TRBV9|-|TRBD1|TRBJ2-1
CASSTLDRVYNEQFF
TGTGCCAGCAGCACCCTGGACAGGGTTTACAATGAGCAGTTCTTC
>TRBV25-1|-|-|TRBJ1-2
CASSELGGMSGYTF
TGTGCCAGCAGTGAATTAGGGGGAATGAGTGGCTACACCTTC
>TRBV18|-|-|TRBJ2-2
CASSPQTVTGELFF
TGTGCCAGCTCACCCCAGACAGTGACCGGGGAGCTGTTTTTT
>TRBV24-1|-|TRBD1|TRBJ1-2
CATSDLTPTGNYGYTF
TGTGCCACCAGTGATCTCACCCCGACAGGGAACTATGGCTACACCTTC
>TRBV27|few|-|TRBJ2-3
CARLLAVPRTDTQYF
TGTGCCAGGCTTCTAGCAGTCCCTCGCACAGATACGCAGTATTTT
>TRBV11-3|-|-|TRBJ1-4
CASSPDSTTNEKLFF
TGTGCCAGCAGCCCGGACTCAACAACTAATGAAAAACTGTTTTTT
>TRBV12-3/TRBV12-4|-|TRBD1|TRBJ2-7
CASTAGQGYEQYF
TGTGCCAGCACGGCAGGACAGGGTTACGAGCAGTACTTC
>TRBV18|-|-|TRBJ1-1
CASSPTGGRNTEAFF
TGTGCCAGCTCACCAACGGGGGGTCGGAACACTGAAGCTTTCTTT
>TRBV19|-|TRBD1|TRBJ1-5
CASSVNGQGGYQPQHF
TGTGCCAGTAGCGTCAACGGACAGGGTGGTTATCAGCCCCAGCATTTT
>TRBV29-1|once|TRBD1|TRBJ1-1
CSAADRRTLMNTEAFF
TGCAGCGCCGCGGACAGGAGAACTCTTATGAACACTGAAGCTTTCTTT
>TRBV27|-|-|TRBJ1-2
CASSFGAGFGYTF
TGTGCCAGCAGTTTTGGCGCGGGCTTTGGCTACACCTTC
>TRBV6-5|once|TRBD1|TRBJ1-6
CASTYRGGDSPLHF
TGTGCCAGCACCTACAGGGGCGGCGATTCACCCCTCCACTTT
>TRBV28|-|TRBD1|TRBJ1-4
CASSSDRSATNEKLFF
TGTGCCAGCAGTTCGGACAGGAGTGCAACTAATGAAAAACTGTTTTTT
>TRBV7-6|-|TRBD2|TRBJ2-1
CASSPTLAGLEQFF
TGTGCCAGCAGCCCCACACTAGCGGGACTTGAGCAGTTCTTC